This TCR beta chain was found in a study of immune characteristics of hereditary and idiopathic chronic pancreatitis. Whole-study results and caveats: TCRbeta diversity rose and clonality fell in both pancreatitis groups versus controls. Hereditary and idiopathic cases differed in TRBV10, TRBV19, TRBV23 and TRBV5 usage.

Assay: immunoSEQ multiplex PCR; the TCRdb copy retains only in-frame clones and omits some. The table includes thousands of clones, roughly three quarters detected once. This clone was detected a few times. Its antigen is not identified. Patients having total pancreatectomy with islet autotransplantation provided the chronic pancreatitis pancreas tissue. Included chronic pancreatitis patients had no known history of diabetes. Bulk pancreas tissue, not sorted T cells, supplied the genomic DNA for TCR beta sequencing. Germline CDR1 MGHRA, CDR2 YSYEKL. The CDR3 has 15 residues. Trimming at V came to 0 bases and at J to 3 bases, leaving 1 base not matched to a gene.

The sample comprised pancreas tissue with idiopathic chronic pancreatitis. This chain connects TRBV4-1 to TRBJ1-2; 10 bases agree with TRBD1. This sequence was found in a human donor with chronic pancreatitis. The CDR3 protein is CASSQDGTGDYGYTF. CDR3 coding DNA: TGCGCCAGCAGCCAAGATGGGACAGGGGACTATGGCTACACCTTC.